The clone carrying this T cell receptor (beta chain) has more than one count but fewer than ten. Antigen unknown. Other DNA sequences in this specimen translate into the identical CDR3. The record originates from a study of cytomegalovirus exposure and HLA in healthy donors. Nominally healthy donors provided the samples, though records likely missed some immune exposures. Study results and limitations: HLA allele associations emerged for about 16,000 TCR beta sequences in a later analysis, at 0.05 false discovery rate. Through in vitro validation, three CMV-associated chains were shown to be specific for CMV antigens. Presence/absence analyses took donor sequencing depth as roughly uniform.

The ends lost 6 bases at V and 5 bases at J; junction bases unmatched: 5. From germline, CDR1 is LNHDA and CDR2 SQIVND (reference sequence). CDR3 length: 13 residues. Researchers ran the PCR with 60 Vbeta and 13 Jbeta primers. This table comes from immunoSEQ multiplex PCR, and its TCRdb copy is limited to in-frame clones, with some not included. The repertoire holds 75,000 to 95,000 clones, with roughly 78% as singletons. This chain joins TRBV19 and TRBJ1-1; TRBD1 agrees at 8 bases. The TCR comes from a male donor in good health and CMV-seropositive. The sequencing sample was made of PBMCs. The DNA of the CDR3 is TGTGCCAGTAGCTCCGACAGGGGTACTGAAGCTTTCTTT. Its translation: CASSSDRGTEAFF.